The 20 T cell receptor beta chains reported below all come from one sample, sequenced in a study of OX40 agonist ivuxolimab in advanced cancers. Sequencing used immunoSEQ multiplex PCR; TCRdb keeps in-frame clones, though not all of them. The sample records over 35,000 clones, 70% to 85% being singletons. The material was CD4+ or CD8+ T cells sorted from blood, obtained in a trial of the OX40 agonist ivuxolimab. The receptors stem from an adult with an advanced solid tumor such as melanoma, head and neck, liver or kidney cancer.

The chain links TRBV7-3 to TRBJ2-1; D uncertain. The CDR3 sequence is 13 residues long. Germline V gene data show CDR1 as SGHTA and CDR2 as FQGTGA. V gave up 4 bases and J gave up 5 bases, with 9 bases separating them. CDR3 in DNA: TGTGCCAGCAGCTCCACGGTGGACAATGAGCAGTTCTTC. Protein product: CASSSTVDNEQFF.

This rearrangement joins TRBV20-1 to TRBJ2-1, with D uncertain. CDR1 is DFQATT, CDR2 SNEGSKA, per germline (reference sequence). The length of the CDR3 is 11 residues. The germline V and J ends were trimmed by 2 bases and 8 bases, with 7 bases remaining between them. DNA of the CDR3: TGCAGTGCTAGAAATTACGATGAGCAGTTCTTC. Translation gives CSARNYDEQFF.

The chain has TRBV9 and TRBJ2-1; D is uncertain. Germline assignment: CDR1 SGDLS and CDR2 YYNGEE. The CDR3 runs 11 residues. The V end was cut by 0 bases, the J end by 9 bases, with 4 bases between. The CDR3 reads CASSVEGEQFF. The CDR3 coding sequence is TGTGCCAGCAGCGTAGAGGGTGAGCAGTTCTTC.

The chain couples TRBV6-6 to TRBJ2-7, with a tentative D call TRBD1 (6 bases). This CDR3 has 15 residues. Germline assignment: CDR1 MNHNY and CDR2 SVGAGI (reference sequence). The V gene lost 8 bases and the J gene lost 6 bases, with 23 bases spanning the gap. CDR3 DNA: TGTGCCAGCTCCCCAGAGGGCGCCCCAGGGGTCGAGCAGTACTTC. It is translated as CASSPEGAPGVEQYF.

This clone has a single count. The V and J genes are TRBV2 and TRBJ2-7; TRBD1 agrees at 7 bases. The CDR3 has 17 residues. Germline CDR1 is SNHLY and CDR2 is FYNNEI. V shed 6 bases, J shed 3 bases, and the junction held 17 bases outside the gene matches. The CDR3 sequence: CASSSHFGTAPNYEQYF. Here the CDR3 DNA reads TGTGCCAGCAGCTCTCACTTCGGGACAGCTCCAAACTACGAGCAGTACTTC.

The chain couples TRBV5-4 to TRBJ2-2; D is perhaps TRBD1 or TRBD2 (5 bases each). Deletions cut 0 bases from V and 7 bases from J, with 16 bases between. In germline, CDR1 is SGHNT, CDR2 YYREEE (reference sequence). The CDR3 length is 16 residues. This chain's CDR3 is CASSLGGIVGNGELFF. The CDR3 DNA reads as TGTGCCAGCAGCTTGGGGGGGATAGTTGGGAACGGGGAGCTGTTTTTT.

The rearrangement uses TRBV6-5 and TRBJ2-3, with 9 bases lining up with TRBD1. Per germline, CDR1 MNHEY and CDR2 SVGAGI. This CDR3 is built from 15 residues. Germline trimming cut 0 bases from V and 3 bases from J; bases unmatched to any gene: 1. CDR3 in DNA: TGTGCCAGCAGTTACTCGGGGACAGGGACAGATACGCAGTATTTT. It specifies CASSYSGTGTDTQYF.

The chain has TRBV5-1 and TRBJ2-3; 9 bases are a match to TRBD1. The CDR3 covers 15 residues. Looked up from germline, CDR1 is SGHRS and CDR2 is YFSETQ. Trimming cost V 0 bases and J 5 bases; bases outside gene matches: 4. CDR3 DNA sequence: TGCGCCAGCAGCTTGGGACAGGGGGATTTAGATACGCAGTATTTT. Translation: CASSLGQGDLDTQYF. The entire variable domain, with the rest obtained from reference TRBV5-1 and TRBJ2-3, is as follows: KAGVTQTPRYLIKTRGQQVTLSCSPISGHRSVSWYQQTPGQGLQFLFEYFSETQRNKGNFPGRFSGRQFSNSRSEMNVSTLELGDSALYLCASSLGQGDLDTQYFGPGTRLTVL.

The V gene is TRBV9, the J gene TRBJ2-2; 11 positions match TRBD1. The CDR3 covers 18 residues. V was pared by 4 bases and J by 6 bases, with 14 bases of the junction left unmatched. Germline loops: CDR1 SGDLS, CDR2 YYNGEE. The CDR3 DNA reads TGTGCCAGCAGCCCGCGGACAGGGGGCGTTTCTACGGCCGGGGAGCTGTTTTTT. Protein sequence: CASSPRTGGVSTAGELFF. The entire variable domain, with the rest obtained from reference TRBV9 and TRBJ2-2, is as follows: DSGVTQTPKHLITATGQRVTLRCSPRSGDLSVYWYQQSLDQGLQFLIQYYNGEERAKGNILERFSAQQFPDLHSELNLSSLELGDSALYFCASSPRTGGVSTAGELFFGEGSRLTVL.

As DNA, the CDR3 is TGTGCCAGCAGCCAATCGACAGGGGTGGCTAACTATGGCTACACCTTC. As protein: CASSQSTGVANYGYTF. This rearrangement joins TRBV5-5 to TRBJ1-2, with 8 bases fitting TRBD1. This CDR3 contains 16 residues. Per the germline V gene, CDR1 is SGHKS and CDR2 is YYEKEE (reference sequence). V lost 4 bases and J lost 0; bases outside the gene matches: 8.

This chain connects TRBV28 to TRBJ2-7; TRBD1 is a possible D gene (6 bases). Per the germline V gene, CDR1 is MDHEN and CDR2 is SYDVKM. This CDR3 has 16 residues. V shed 8 bases and J shed 0 bases, with 20 bases lying between them. The CDR3 DNA is TGTGCCAGCCGCCGGGGAGCCCCAGGGGCCTCCTACGAGCAGTACTTC. This encodes CASRRGAPGASYEQYF. The full variable domain, rest sourced from reference TRBV28 and TRBJ2-7, is DVKVTQSSRYLVKRTGEKVFLECVQDMDHENMFWYRQDPGLGLRLIYFSYDVKMKEKGDIPEGYSVSREKKERFSLILESASTNQTSMYLCASRRGAPGASYEQYFGPGTRLTVT.

This sequence joins TRBV5-1 and TRBJ2-5, with D maybe TRBD2 (6 bases). There are 13 residues in the CDR3. CDR1 and CDR2 from the germline V gene are SGHRS and YFSETQ. Trimming removed 5 bases at V and 1 base at J, with 9 bases between. The CDR3 DNA reads TGCGCCAGCAGGGTAGCGGCCCAAGAGACCCAGTACTTC. It yields the protein CASRVAAQETQYF.

The rearrangement links TRBV10-3 to TRBJ2-5, with 8 bases lining up with TRBD2. Germline assignment: CDR1 ENHRY and CDR2 SYGVKD. Unmatched junction bases numbered 0, after V lost 4 bases and J lost 2 bases. This CDR3 contains 13 residues. CDR3 sequence (DNA): TGTGCCATCAGTGCGGGAGGGCAAGAGACCCAGTACTTC. It is translated as CAISAGGQETQYF.

The gene calls are TRBV27 and TRBJ1-1; D possibly corresponds to TRBD1 (6 bases). The CDR3 covers 14 residues. Between the trimmed V and J ends, which lost 6 bases and 1 base, there was a span of 12 bases. Germline V CDR1 and CDR2: MNHEY, SMNVEV (reference sequence). The CDR3 region has the DNA TGTGCCAGCAGCCCGGGGGGGGCGAACACTGAAGCTTTCTTT. As protein: CASSPGGANTEAFF.

The rearrangement uses TRBV4-3 and TRBJ2-7; D uncertain. Germline loops: CDR1 LGHNA, CDR2 YSLEER. This CDR3 has 13 amino acids. V was clipped by 0 bases and J by 6 bases, with 9 bases between them. As DNA, the CDR3 is TGCGCCAGCAGCCAAGAACCCGGGCTCGAGCAGTACTTC. Translating gives CASSQEPGLEQYF.

The chain recombines TRBV9 with TRBJ2-1; a weak D match, TRBD2 (6 bases). The CDR3 sequence is 16 residues long. CDR1 is SGDLS and CDR2 is YYNGEE in the germline V gene. Trimming pared 4 bases from V and 1 base from J, leaving 15 bases between. The CDR3 DNA reads TGTGCCAGCAGCATCCGGGACTTCCCTTCCTACAATGAGCAGTTCTTC. The encoded protein is CASSIRDFPSYNEQFF.

The chain combines TRBV5-4 with TRBJ2-2; D might be TRBD2 (6 bases). Trimming stripped 2 bases from V and 7 bases from J, with 9 bases between. The CDR3 runs 13 residues. Germline assignment: CDR1 SGHNT and CDR2 YYREEE (reference sequence). The CDR3 is CASSFTGVGELFF. DNA of the CDR3: TGTGCCAGCAGCTTTACGGGAGTCGGGGAGCTGTTTTTT.

The rearrangement uses TRBV7-2 and TRBJ2-7, with D unresolved. The CDR3 covers 16 residues. Per the germline V gene, CDR1 is SGHTA and CDR2 is FQGNSA. The germline V and J ends were trimmed by 5 bases and 5 bases, with 22 bases remaining between them. The CDR3 coding sequence is TGTGCCAGCAGCGTATCGATTACGTCGCAGGTCGACGAGCAGTACTTC. Protein sequence: CASSVSITSQVDEQYF. Full variable domain (missing parts from reference TRBV7-2 and TRBJ2-7): GAGVSQSPSNKVTEKGKDVELRCDPISGHTALYWYRQSLGQGLEFLIYFQGNSAPDKSGLPSDRFSAERTGGSVSTLTIQRTQQEDSAVYLCASSVSITSQVDEQYFGPGTRLTVT.

This clone has just one count. The chain joins TRBV15 to TRBJ2-2, with 9 positions matching TRBD1. The CDR3 runs to 16 residues. Germline lookup yields CDR1 LNHNV and CDR2 YYDKDF (reference sequence). The V segment lost 3 bases and the J segment 1 base; nucleotides outside the gene matches: 3. CDR3 amino acids: CATSSLGQGNTGELFF. CDR3 in DNA: TGTGCCACCAGCAGCTTGGGACAGGGGAACACCGGGGAGCTGTTTTTT. The complete variable domain, with remaining parts taken from reference TRBV15 and TRBJ2-2, reads DAMVIQNPRYQVTQFGKPVTLSCSQTLNHNVMYWYQQKSSQAPKLLFHYYDKDFNNEADTPDNFQSRRPNTSFCFLDIRSPGLGDTAMYLCATSSLGQGNTGELFFGEGSRLTVL.

In nucleotides, the CDR3 is TGTGCCAGCAGCTTATCCATTGGGAACTCCTACGAGCAGTACTTC. The encoded protein is CASSLSIGNSYEQYF. The chain recombines TRBV7-9 with TRBJ2-7; D not resolved. Germline lookup yields CDR1 SEHNR and CDR2 FQNEAQ (reference sequence). The CDR3 is 15 amino acids. V was trimmed by 2 bases and J by 0 bases, leaving 11 bases between them. Supplemented by reference TRBV7-9 and TRBJ2-7, the full variable domain reads DTGVSQNPRHKITKRGQNVTFRCDPISEHNRLYWYRQTLGQGPEFLTYFQNEAQLEKSRLLSDRFSAERPKGSFSTLEIQRTEQGDSAMYLCASSLSIGNSYEQYFGPGTRLTVT.